The clone carrying this T cell receptor beta chain was observed a handful of times. Its target is unknown. CDR3 length: 11 amino acids. The germline CDR1 and CDR2 sequences are SNHLY and FYNNEI. V was pared by 8 bases and J by 5 bases, with 8 bases between. The sample comes from a study of OX40 agonist ivuxolimab in advanced cancers. Study-level points and caveats: More expanded clones were found, on average, in CD8+ than in CD4+ T cells.

TCRdb's table, derived via immunoSEQ multiplex PCR, lists solely in-frame clones and lacks some. The data hold some 89,000 clones, with about 86% observed a single time. This specimen was CD4+ or CD8+ T cells sorted from blood, taken in a trial of the OX40 agonist ivuxolimab. The sequence derives from an adult with an advanced solid tumor such as melanoma, head and neck, liver or kidney cancer. The chain has TRBV2 and TRBJ2-3; a weak D match, TRBD1 (5 bases). DNA for the CDR3: TGTGCCAGCGGTAGGGGAGATACGCAGTATTTT. Translating it yields CASGRGDTQYF.